This TCR beta chain derives from a study of CD8+ T cells in alopecia areata. cDNA prepared by RNA extraction and subsequent reverse transcription served as the template for sequencing. Profiling relied on immunoSEQ multiplex PCR, and the TCRdb table lists in-frame clones only, not all of them. The sample lists about 140,000 clones, 86% occurring once. Germline V lookup: CDR1 MNHEY, CDR2 SMNVEV (reference sequence). This CDR3 is built from 14 residues. V lost 6 bases and J 5 bases, leaving 14 bases between the germline ends. The treatment here: oral pan-JAK inhibitor, 5-10 mg twice daily. Sequencing was performed on CD8+ T cells sorted from blood, taken at week 4, from a patient treated with tofacitinib. The genes are TRBV27 and TRBJ2-1, with D tentatively TRBD1 (6 bases). This sequence originates from a human donor with alopecia areata. CDR3 protein: CASSRRDNNNEQFF. The CDR3 DNA sequence: TGTGCCAGCAGCCGCCGGGACAACAACAATGAGCAGTTCTTC.